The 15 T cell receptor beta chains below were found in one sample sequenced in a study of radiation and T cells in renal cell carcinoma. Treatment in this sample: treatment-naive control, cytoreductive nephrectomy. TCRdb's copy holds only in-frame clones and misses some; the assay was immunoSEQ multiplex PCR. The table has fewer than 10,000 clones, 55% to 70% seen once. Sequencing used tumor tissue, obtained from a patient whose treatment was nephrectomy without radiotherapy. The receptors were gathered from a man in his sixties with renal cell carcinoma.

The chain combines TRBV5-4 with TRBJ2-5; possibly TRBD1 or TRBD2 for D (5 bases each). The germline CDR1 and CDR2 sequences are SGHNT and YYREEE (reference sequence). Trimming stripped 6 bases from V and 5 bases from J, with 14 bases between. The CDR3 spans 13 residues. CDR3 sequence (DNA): TGTGCCAGCACCCTGAGAGGGGTTGAGACCCAGTACTTC. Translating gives CASTLRGVETQYF.

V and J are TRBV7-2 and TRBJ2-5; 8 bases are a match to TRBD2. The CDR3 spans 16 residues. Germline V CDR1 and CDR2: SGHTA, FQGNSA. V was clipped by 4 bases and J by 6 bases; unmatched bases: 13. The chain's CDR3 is CASSSTLGGGLQTQYF. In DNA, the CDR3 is TGTGCCAGCAGCTCCACCTTGGGCGGGGGGTTACAGACCCAGTACTTC.

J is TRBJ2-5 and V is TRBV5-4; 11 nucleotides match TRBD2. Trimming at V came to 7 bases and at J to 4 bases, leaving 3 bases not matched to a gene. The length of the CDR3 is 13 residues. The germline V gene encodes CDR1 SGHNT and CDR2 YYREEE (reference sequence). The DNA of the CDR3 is TGTGCCAGCTGGCTAGCGGGAGGAGAGACCCAGTACTTC. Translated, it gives CASWLAGGETQYF. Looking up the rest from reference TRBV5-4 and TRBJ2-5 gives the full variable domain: ETGVTQSPTHLIKTRGQQVTLRCSSQSGHNTVSWYQQALGQGPQFIFQYYREEENGRGNFPPRFSGLQFPNYSSELNVNALELDDSALYLCASWLAGGETQYFGPGTRLLVL.

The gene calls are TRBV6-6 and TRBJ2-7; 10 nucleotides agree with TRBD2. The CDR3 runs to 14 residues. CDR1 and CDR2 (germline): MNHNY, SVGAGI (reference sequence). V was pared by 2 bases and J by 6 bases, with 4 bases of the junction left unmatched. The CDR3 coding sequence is TGTGCCAGCAGTTACGGGATAGCGGGAGGCGAGCAGTACTTC. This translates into CASSYGIAGGEQYF.

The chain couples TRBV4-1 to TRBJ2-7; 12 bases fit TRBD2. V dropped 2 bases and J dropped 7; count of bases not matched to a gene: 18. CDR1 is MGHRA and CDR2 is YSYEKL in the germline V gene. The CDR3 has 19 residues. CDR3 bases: TGCGCCAGCAGCCAAAAGCCCGGGACTAGCGGGTGGGATATGTCGGAGCAGTACTTC. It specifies CASSQKPGTSGWDMSEQYF.

In DNA form, the CDR3 reads TGTGCCAGCAGCCTCCTAGGCCGGGGCCTCACCGGGGAGCTGTTTTTT. Its protein product is CASSLLGRGLTGELFF. The rearrangement joins TRBV5-6 to TRBJ2-2; D is possibly TRBD1 or TRBD2 (5 bases each). V lost 4 bases and J 4 bases, leaving 17 bases between the germline ends. Germline CDR1 reads SGHDT; CDR2 reads YYEEEE. The CDR3 length is 16 residues.

CDR3 nucleotides: TGTGCCTGGAGCGGACAGGCGTACTCTGGAAACACCATATATTTT. The encoded protein is CAWSGQAYSGNTIYF. The chain joins TRBV30 to TRBJ1-3, with TRBD1 matching 7 bases. This CDR3 contains 15 residues. V trimming: 3 bases; J trimming: 0 bases; junction bases outside the gene matches: 5. Germline CDR1 and CDR2: GTSNPN and SVGIG (reference sequence).

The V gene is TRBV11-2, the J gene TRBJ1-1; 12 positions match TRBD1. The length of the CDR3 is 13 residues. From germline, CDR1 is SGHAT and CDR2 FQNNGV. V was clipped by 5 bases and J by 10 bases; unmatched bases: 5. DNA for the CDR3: TGTGCCAGCAGCCCGGGACAGGGGGCATTAGCTTTCTTT. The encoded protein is CASSPGQGALAFF.

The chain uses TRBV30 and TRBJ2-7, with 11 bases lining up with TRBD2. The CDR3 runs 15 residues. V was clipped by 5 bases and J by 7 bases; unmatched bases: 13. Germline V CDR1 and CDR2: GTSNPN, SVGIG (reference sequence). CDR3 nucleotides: TGTGCCTGGTCCCATTCTAGCGGGGGGCCCTCGGAGCAGTACTTC. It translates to CAWSHSSGGPSEQYF.

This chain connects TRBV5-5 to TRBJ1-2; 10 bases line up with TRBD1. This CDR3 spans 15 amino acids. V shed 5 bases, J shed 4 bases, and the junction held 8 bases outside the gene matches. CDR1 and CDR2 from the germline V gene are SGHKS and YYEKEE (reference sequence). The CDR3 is CASSPQTGGSYGYTF. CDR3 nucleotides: TGTGCCAGCAGTCCCCAGACAGGGGGCAGCTATGGCTACACCTTC.

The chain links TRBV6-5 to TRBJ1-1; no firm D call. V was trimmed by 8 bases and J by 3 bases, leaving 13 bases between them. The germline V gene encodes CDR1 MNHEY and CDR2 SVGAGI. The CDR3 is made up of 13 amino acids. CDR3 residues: CASREIKYTEAFF. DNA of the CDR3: TGTGCCAGCCGGGAAATAAAGTACACTGAAGCTTTCTTT.

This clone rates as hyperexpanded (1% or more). CDR3 bases: TGTGCCAGCAACCTAAGAGGGACTAATGAAAAACTGTTTTTT. Its protein is CASNLRGTNEKLFF. The genes are TRBV13 and TRBJ1-4; D is uncertain. Germline-derived CDR1 and CDR2 are PRHDT and FYEKMQ (reference sequence). The CDR3 runs to 14 residues. Trimming took 7 bases from V and 2 from J, leaving 11 bases between them.

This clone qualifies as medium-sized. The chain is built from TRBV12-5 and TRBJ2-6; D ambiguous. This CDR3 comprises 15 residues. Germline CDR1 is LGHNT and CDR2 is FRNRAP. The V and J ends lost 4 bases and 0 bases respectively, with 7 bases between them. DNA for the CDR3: TGTGCTAGTGGTTCACAGTCCTCTGGGGCCAACGTCCTGACTTTC. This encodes CASGSQSSGANVLTF.

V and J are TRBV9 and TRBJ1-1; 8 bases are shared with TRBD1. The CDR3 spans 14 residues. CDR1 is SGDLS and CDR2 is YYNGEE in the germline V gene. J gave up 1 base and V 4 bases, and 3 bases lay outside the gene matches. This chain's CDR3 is CASSLQGGNTEAFF. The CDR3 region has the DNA TGTGCCAGCAGCTTACAGGGGGGGAACACTGAAGCTTTCTTT.

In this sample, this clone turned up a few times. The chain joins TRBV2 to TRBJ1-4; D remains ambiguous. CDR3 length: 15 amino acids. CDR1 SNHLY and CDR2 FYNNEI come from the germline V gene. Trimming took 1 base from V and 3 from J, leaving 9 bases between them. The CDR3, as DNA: TGTGCCAGCAGTGAAGTGAGGGTACCTAATGAAAAACTGTTTTTT. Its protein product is CASSEVRVPNEKLFF.